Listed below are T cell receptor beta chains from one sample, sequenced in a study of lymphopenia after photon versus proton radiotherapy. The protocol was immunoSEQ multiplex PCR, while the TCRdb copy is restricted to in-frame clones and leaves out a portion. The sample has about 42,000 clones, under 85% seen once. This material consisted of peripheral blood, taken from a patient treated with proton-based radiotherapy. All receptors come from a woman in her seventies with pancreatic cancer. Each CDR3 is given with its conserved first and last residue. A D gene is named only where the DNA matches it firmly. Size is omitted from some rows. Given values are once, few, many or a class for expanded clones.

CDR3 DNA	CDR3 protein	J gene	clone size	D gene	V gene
TGTGCCAGCAGCTTACGGGACAGCCCTACTGAAAAACTGTTTTTT	CASSLRDSPTEKLFF	TRBJ1-4	.	TRBD1	TRBV13
TGCGCCAGCAGCTTGGGACCAGCGGGATACACAGATACGCAGTATTTT	CASSLGPAGYTDTQYF	TRBJ2-3	few	TRBD2	TRBV5-1
TGTGCCTGGAGTCCTCAGCTACATGAGCAGTTCTTC	CAWSPQLHEQFF	TRBJ2-1	once	.	TRBV30
TGCGCCAGCAGTGCCAAGACTTCTAGCGGGAGGGAAGATAGGGCAGATACGCAGTATTTT	CASSAKTSSGREDRADTQYF	TRBJ2-3	.	TRBD2	TRBV10-1
TGCGCCAGCAGCCAAGGCGGGACTCCTAGCTCTGGAAACACCATATATTTT	CASSQGGTPSSGNTIYF	TRBJ1-3	.	.	TRBV4-3
TGTGCCTGGAGGAAAAATGGCTACACCTTC	CAWRKNGYTF	TRBJ1-2	once	.	TRBV30
TGTGCCAGCAGAGTCCCCGGGGCCACCGGGGAGCTGTTTTTT	CASRVPGATGELFF	TRBJ2-2	.	.	TRBV13
TGTGCCATCAGTGACGGCAGGGGCACAGGCGGCTACACCTTC	CAISDGRGTGGYTF	TRBJ1-2	.	.	TRBV10-3
TGCGCCAGCAGCCAAGAAGGTCAGGCTCTCGCCGGGGAGCTGTTTTTT	CASSQEGQALAGELFF	TRBJ2-2	medium-sized	.	TRBV4-3
TGCGCCAGCAGCTACGAGCTAGCGGGAGGGAGCACAGATACGCAGTATTTT	CASSYELAGGSTDTQYF	TRBJ2-3	few	TRBD2	TRBV5-1
TGTGCCAGCAGCTCTATGGGTGGCACTGAAGCTTTCTTT	CASSSMGGTEAFF	TRBJ1-1	.	.	TRBV7-9
TGTGCCAGCAGTTTAGCGGGAGGTAGCACAGATACGCAGTATTTT	CASSLAGGSTDTQYF	TRBJ2-3	.	TRBD2	TRBV27
TGTGCCAGCACGGGGGGGCCTGGTTTCTTTGAAGCTTTCTTT	CASTGGPGFFEAFF	TRBJ1-1	once	.	TRBV28
TGTGCCAGCAGTTTTGTAGGGGACAGGGGGCCACCCCTCCACTTT	CASSFVGDRGPPLHF	TRBJ1-6	.	TRBD1	TRBV27